Sequencing of this T cell receptor (beta chain) was carried out in a study of blood T cell repertoires in COVID-19. In the study overall: Sites across the United States, Italy and Spain contributed samples from acute and convalescent COVID-19.

Source study methods: Amplifying reference gene primers gave estimates of nucleated cell counts. Repertoires were generated with immunoSEQ multiplex PCR, while TCRdb's copy carries only in-frame clones and drops some. V, J and clone size reflect that table, while D and trimming were determined from the DNA. This sample has fewer than 180,000 clones, with around four fifths found just once. V was cut by 2 bases and J by 4 bases, with 12 bases left in between. The germline V gene encodes CDR1 SGHKS and CDR2 YYEKEE (reference sequence). The CDR3 extends over 14 amino acids. There are a few counts of this clone.

This clonotype was obtained from a man aged 65 to 79 with acute or convalescent COVID-19. The sequenced material came from peripheral blood. The gene calls are TRBV5-5 and TRBJ1-2; D may be TRBD1 (6 bases). CDR3 nucleotides: TGTGCCAGCAGCTTCGAACAGGGCGCCTATGGCTACACCTTC. It codes for CASSFEQGAYGYTF. Full variable domain (missing parts from reference TRBV5-5 and TRBJ1-2): DAGVTQSPTHLIKTRGQQVTLRCSPISGHKSVSWYQQVLGQGPQFIFQYYEKEERGRGNFPDRFSARQFPNYSSELNVNALLLGDSALYLCASSFEQGAYGYTFGSGTRLTVV.